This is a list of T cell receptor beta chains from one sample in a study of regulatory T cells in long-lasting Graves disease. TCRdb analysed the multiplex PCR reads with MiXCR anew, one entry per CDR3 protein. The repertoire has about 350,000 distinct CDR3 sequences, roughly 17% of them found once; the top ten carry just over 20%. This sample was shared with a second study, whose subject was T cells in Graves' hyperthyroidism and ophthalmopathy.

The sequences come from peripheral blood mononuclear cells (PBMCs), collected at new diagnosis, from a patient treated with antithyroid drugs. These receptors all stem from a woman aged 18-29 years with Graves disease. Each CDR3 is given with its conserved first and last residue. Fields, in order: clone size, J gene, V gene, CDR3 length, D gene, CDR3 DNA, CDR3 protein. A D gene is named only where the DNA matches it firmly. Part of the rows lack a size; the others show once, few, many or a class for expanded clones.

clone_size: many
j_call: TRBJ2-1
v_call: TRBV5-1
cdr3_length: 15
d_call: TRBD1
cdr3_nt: TGCGCCAGCAGCTTGAGGGACAGGGGGCGGAATGAGCAGTTCTTC
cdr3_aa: CASSLRDRGRNEQFF

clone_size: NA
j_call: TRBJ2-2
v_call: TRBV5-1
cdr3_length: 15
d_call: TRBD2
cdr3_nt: TGCGCCAGCAGTTCCGGGACTAGCGATACCGGGGAGCTGTTTTTT
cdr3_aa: CASSSGTSDTGELFF

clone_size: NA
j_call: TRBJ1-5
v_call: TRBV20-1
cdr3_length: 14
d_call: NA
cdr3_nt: TGCAGTGCTAGAGATCTGGAGAGCAATCAGCCCCAGCATTTT
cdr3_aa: CSARDLESNQPQHF

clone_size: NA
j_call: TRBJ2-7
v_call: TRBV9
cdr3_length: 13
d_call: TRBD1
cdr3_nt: TGTGCCAGCAGCGACAGGGGTACCTACGAGCAGTACTTC
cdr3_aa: CASSDRGTYEQYF

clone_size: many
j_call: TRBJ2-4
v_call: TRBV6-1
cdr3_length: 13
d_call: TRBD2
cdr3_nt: TGTGCCAGCAGGCCCGGGGGGGGCCCCACTCAGTACTTC
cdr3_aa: CASRPGGGPTQYF

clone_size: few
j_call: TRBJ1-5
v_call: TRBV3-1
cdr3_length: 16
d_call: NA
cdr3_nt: TGTGCCAGCAGCCAAGATGGGTTGGGGTTCAATCAGCCCCAGCATTTT
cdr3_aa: CASSQDGLGFNQPQHF

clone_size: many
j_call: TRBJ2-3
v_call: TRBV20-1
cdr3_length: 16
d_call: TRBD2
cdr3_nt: TGCAGTGCTAGAGGGGGGACTAGAGGGATCACAGATACGCAGTATTTT
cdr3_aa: CSARGGTRGITDTQYF

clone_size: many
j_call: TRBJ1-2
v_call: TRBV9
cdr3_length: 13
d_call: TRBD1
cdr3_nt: TGTGCCAGCAGCGCGACAGGGAACTATGGCTACACCTTC
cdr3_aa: CASSATGNYGYTF

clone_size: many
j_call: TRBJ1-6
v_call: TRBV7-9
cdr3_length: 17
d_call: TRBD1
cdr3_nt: TGTGCCAGCAGCAGGACCTCAGGGGGCGCGGGTAATTCACCCCTCCACTTT
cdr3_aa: CASSRTSGGAGNSPLHF

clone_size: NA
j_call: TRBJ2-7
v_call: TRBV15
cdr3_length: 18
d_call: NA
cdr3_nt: TGTGCCACCAGCAGAGATCAAGCGCAAGGGTTGCGCTCCTACGAGCAGTACTTC
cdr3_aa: CATSRDQAQGLRSYEQYF

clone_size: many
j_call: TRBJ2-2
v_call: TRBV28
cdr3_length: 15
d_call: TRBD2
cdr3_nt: TGTGCCAGCAGTTTCCTAGCGGGGGCCACCGGGGAGCTGTTTTTT
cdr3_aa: CASSFLAGATGELFF

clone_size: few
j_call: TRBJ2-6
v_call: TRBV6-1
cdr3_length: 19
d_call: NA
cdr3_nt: TGTGCCAGCAGTCCAAACACCCGCATACCTTTCTCTGGGGCCAACGTCCTGACTTTC
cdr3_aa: CASSPNTRIPFSGANVLTF

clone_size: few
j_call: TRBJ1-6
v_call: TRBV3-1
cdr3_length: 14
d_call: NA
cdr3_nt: TGTGCCAGCAGCCAAGACCCGGGTCATTCACCCCTCCACTTT
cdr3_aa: CASSQDPGHSPLHF

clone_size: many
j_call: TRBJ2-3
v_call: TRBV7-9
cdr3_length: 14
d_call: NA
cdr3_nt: TGTGCCAGCAGCTGGGACCGGGGGTCAGATACGCAGTATTTT
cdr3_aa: CASSWDRGSDTQYF

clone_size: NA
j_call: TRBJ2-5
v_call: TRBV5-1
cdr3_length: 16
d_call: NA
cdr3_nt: TGCGCCAGCAGCCCTGGGGCGGGGGCCAACCAAGAGACCCAGTACTTC
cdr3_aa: CASSPGAGANQETQYF

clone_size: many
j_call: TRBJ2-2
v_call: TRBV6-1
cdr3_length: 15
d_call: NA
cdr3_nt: TGTGCCAGCGGCCCCAGGGACGGTGACACCGGGGAGCTGTTTTTT
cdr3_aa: CASGPRDGDTGELFF

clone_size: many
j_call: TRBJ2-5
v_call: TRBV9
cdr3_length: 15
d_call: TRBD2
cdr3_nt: TGTGCCAGCAGCGTAGCGCTAGCGGGGTACGAGACCCAGTACTTC
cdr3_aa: CASSVALAGYETQYF

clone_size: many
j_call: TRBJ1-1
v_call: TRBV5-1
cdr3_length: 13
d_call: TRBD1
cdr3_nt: TGCGCCAGCAGCTTGGGGGACAGGTTAGAAGCTTTCTTT
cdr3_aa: CASSLGDRLEAFF

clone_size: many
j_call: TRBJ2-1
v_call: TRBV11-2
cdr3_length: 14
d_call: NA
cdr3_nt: TGTGCCAGCAGCTTACTTTTCGCCGACAATGAGCAGTTCTTC
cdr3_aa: CASSLLFADNEQFF

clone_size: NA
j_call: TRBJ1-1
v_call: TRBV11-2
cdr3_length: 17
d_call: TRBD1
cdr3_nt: TGTGCCAGCAGCCACCTCCGGGACAGGGGAGGATGGACTGAAGCTTTCTTT
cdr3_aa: CASSHLRDRGGWTEAFF